This entry describes one T cell receptor beta chain. Its matching antigen is unknown. Sequenced by immunoSEQ multiplex PCR; TCRdb stores in-frame clones only, minus some. The sample lists around 130,000 clones; about nine tenths were seen once. The CDR3 is made up of 15 amino acids. Trimming stripped 3 bases from V and 0 bases from J, with 12 bases between. Germline V gene data show CDR1 as KGHSH and CDR2 as LQKENI. This record belongs to a study of cytomegalovirus exposure and HLA in healthy donors. Findings and limits, study-wide: The study listed some 160 cytomegalovirus-associated TCR beta chains. First-cohort TCR clusters tended to co-occur in the roughly 130 validation repertoires, a later analysis found.

The sample was PBMCs. The chain carries TRBV18 and TRBJ2-7; weak D call: TRBD2 (5 bases). The TCR was taken from a man aged 25-40 years in good health and CMV-seronegative. CDR3 region: CASSPIEGSSYEQYF. DNA for the CDR3: TGTGCCAGCTCACCTATTGAGGGAAGCTCCTACGAGCAGTACTTC.